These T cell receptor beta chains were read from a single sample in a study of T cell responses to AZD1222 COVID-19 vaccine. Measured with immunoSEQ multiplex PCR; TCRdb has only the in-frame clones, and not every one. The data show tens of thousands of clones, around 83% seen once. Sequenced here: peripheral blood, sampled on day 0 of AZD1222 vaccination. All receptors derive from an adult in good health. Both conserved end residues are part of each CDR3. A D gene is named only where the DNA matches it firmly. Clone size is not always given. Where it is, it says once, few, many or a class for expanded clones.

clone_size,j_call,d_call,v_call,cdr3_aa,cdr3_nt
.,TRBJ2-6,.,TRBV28,CASSTVSGANVLTF,TGTGCCAGCAGTACGGTTTCTGGGGCCAACGTCCTGACTTTC
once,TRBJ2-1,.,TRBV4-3,CASSQGALYNEQFF,TGCGCCAGCAGCCAAGGTGCACTATACAATGAGCAGTTCTTC
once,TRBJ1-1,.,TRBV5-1,CASSLGTLSTEAFF,TGCGCCAGCAGCCTCGGGACCTTGTCCACTGAAGCTTTCTTT
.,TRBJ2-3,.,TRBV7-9,CASASVGGRTDTQYF,TGTGCCAGCGCTTCCGTGGGGGGACGCACAGATACGCAGTATTTT
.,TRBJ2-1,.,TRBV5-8,CASREAGVGEQFF,TGTGCCAGCAGGGAAGCAGGGGTCGGTGAGCAGTTCTTC
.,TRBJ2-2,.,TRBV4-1,CASSQASGLGGELFF,TGCGCCAGCAGCCAAGCGTCGGGGTTGGGCGGGGAGCTGTTTTTT
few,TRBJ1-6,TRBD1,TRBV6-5,CASSLGQGYRGPLHF,TGTGCCAGCAGTCTGGGACAGGGATATCGTGGACCCCTCCACTTT
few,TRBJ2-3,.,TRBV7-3,CASSFPGTDTQYF,TGTGCCAGCAGCTTCCCGGGCACAGATACGCAGTATTTT
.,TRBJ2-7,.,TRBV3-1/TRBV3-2,CASSRKQDSYEQYF,TGTGCCAGCAGCCGAAAACAGGACTCCTACGAGCAGTACTTC
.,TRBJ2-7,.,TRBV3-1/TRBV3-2,CASSQTSYEQYF,TGTGCCAGCAGCCAAACCTCCTACGAGCAGTACTTC
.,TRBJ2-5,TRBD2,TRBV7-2,CASSLEPSGGETQYF,TGTGCCAGCAGCTTAGAACCTAGCGGGGGGGAGACCCAGTACTTC
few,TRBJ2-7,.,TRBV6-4,CASSGGDGYEQYF,TGTGCCAGCAGTGGAGGGGACGGCTACGAGCAGTACTTC
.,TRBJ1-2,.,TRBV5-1,CASSSGTKNYGYTF,TGCGCCAGCAGCTCCGGGACGAAAAACTATGGCTACACCTTC
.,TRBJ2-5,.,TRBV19,CASSHRAGSYQETQYF,TGTGCCAGTAGTCACAGGGCGGGGTCGTACCAAGAGACCCAGTACTTC
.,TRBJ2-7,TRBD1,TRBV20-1,CSAEQGNEQYF,TGCAGTGCTGAACAGGGGAACGAGCAGTACTTC
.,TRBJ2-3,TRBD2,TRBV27,CASSRRLAGWDTQYF,TGTGCCAGCAGTCGCCGACTAGCGGGGTGGGATACGCAGTATTTT
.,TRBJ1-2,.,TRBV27,CASSLSTWGGYTF,TGTGCCAGCAGTTTATCCACGTGGGGGGGCTACACCTTC
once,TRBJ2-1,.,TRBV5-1,CASRVPLGPQGNEQFF,TGCGCCAGCAGGGTCCCCTTGGGTCCCCAGGGCAATGAGCAGTTCTTC
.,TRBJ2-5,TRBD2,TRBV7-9,CASSVPWTSGGETQYF,TGTGCCAGCAGCGTACCATGGACTAGCGGGGGGGAGACCCAGTACTTC
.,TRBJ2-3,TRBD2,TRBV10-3,CAISESASGGTDTQYF,TGTGCCATCAGTGAGTCAGCTAGCGGGGGCACAGATACGCAGTATTTT
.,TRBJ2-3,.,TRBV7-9,CASSLLSLRGTDTQYF,TGTGCCAGCAGCTTACTTTCTTTGCGGGGCACAGATACGCAGTATTTT
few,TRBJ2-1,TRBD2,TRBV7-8,CASSPPRRLAGRYNEQFF,TGTGCCAGCAGCCCACCCAGGAGACTAGCGGGGAGATACAATGAGCAGTTCTTC
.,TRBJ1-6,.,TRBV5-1,CASSLDPYNSPLHF,TGCGCCAGCAGCTTGGATCCTTATAATTCACCCCTCCACTTT
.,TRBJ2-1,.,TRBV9,CASSVLWTPYNEQFF,TGTGCCAGCAGCGTACTCTGGACACCTTACAATGAGCAGTTCTTC
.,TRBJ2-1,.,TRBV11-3,CASSSRTDNEQFF,TGTGCCAGCAGCTCAAGGACAGACAATGAGCAGTTCTTC
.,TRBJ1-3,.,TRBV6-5,CASRRQVSGNTIYF,TGTGCCAGCAGACGACAGGTATCTGGAAACACCATATATTTT
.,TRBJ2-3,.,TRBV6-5,CASSYSSWDTQYF,TGTGCCAGCAGTTACTCATCATGGGATACGCAGTATTTT
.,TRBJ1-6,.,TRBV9,CASSVTSGDNSPLHF,TGTGCCAGCAGCGTAACCTCGGGGGATAATTCACCCCTCCACTTT
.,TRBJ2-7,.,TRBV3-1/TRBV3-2,CASSRTAEQYF,TGTGCCAGCAGCCGGACAGCCGAGCAGTACTTC
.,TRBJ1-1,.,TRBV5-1,CASSLGTALLNTEAFF,TGCGCCAGCAGCTTGGGGACAGCGCTACTGAACACTGAAGCTTTCTTT
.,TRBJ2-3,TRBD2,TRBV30,CAWSWGGGGLTDTQYF,TGTGCCTGGAGTTGGGGCGGGGGGGGCCTCACAGATACGCAGTATTTT
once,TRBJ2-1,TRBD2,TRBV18,CASSPIEYSGGEYNEQFF,TGTGCCAGCTCACCCATCGAATATAGCGGGGGAGAATACAATGAGCAGTTCTTC
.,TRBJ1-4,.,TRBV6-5,CASRGALGEKLFF,TGTGCCAGCAGGGGGGCCCTAGGGGAAAAACTGTTTTTT
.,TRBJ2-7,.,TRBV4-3,CASSQDRLSYEQYF,TGCGCCAGCAGCCAAGACAGGCTCTCCTACGAGCAGTACTTC
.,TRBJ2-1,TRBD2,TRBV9,CASSALGSGGEINEQFF,TGTGCCAGCAGCGCGCTTGGGAGCGGGGGGGAAATCAATGAGCAGTTCTTC
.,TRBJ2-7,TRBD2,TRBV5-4,CASSTRVWRGDSYEQYF,TGTGCCAGCAGCACGAGGGTGTGGCGGGGGGATTCCTACGAGCAGTACTTC
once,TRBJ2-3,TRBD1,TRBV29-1,CSAGTGGTDTQYF,TGCAGCGCTGGGACAGGGGGCACAGATACGCAGTATTTT